One sample yielded the 16 T cell receptor beta chains listed below, sequenced in a study of T cell responses to AZD1222 COVID-19 vaccine. TCRdb's table, derived via immunoSEQ multiplex PCR, lists solely in-frame clones and lacks some. The table has fewer than 120,000 clones, 70% to 90% seen once; the top ten hold about 15%. The sequencing used peripheral blood, collected 28 days after the second AZD1222 dose. The source of these receptors is an adult who received the AZD1222 COVID-19 vaccine.

The CDR3 reads CAWSRGYTF. As DNA, the CDR3 is TGTGCCTGGAGTAGAGGCTACACCTTC. The chain employs TRBV30 and TRBJ1-2; D not resolved. CDR3 size: 9 residues. Per germline, CDR1 GTSNPN and CDR2 SVGIG (reference sequence). Between the trimmed V and J ends, which lost 2 bases and 8 bases, there was a span of 3 bases.

This sequence joins TRBV19 and TRBJ1-1; tentative D call: TRBD1 (5 bases). Trimming took off 5 bases at V and 3 bases at J, with 10 bases between the two ends. Germline V gives CDR1 LNHDA, CDR2 SQIVND (reference sequence). The CDR3 consists of 13 residues. The CDR3 spells CASSWGLDTEAFF. The CDR3 DNA sequence: TGTGCCAGTAGTTGGGGCCTTGACACTGAAGCTTTCTTT.

The V and J genes are TRBV2 and TRBJ1-1, with D tentatively TRBD1 (6 bases). The CDR3 totals 14 residues. CDR1 SNHLY and CDR2 FYNNEI come from the germline V gene. Trimming shortened V by 7 bases and J by 1 base, and 13 bases separated the two germline ends. CDR3 DNA sequence: TGTGCCAGCACGAGGGGGGGGAGGAACACTGAAGCTTTCTTT. The encoded protein is CASTRGGRNTEAFF.

CDR3 in DNA: TGTGCCAGCGGAGGGATTACCCAGTACTTC. Its translation: CASGGITQYF. The J gene is TRBJ2-5, the V gene TRBV6-5; D may be TRBD2 (6 bases). Trimming removed 8 bases from V and 8 bases from J, with 9 bases in between. Germline assignment: CDR1 MNHEY and CDR2 SVGAGI. There are 10 residues in the CDR3.

CDR3 sequence reads: CASSPLAGPYEQYF. CDR3 nucleotide sequence: TGTGCCAGCAGTCCGCTAGCGGGTCCCTACGAGCAGTACTTC. The V call is TRBV28, the J call TRBJ2-7; 8 positions match TRBD2. V trimming: 5 bases; J trimming: 2 bases; junction bases outside the gene matches: 5. The CDR3 is 14 residues long. Germline-derived CDR1 and CDR2 are MDHEN and SYDVKM.

The gene calls are TRBV7-8 and TRBJ1-2; the match to TRBD1 covers 7 bases. The germline CDR1 and CDR2 sequences are SGHVS and FQNEAQ. V lost 5 bases, J lost 8 bases, and 11 bases stayed unmatched. This CDR3 comprises 14 residues. This chain's CDR3 is CASSTRTDRLGYTF. DNA for the CDR3: TGTGCCAGCAGCACCCGGACGGACAGGTTAGGCTACACCTTC.

The chain has TRBV18 and TRBJ2-5, with 10 positions matching TRBD2. The CDR3 spans 17 residues. With V trimmed by 0 bases and J by 2 bases, 6 bases remained unmatched. The germline CDR1 and CDR2 sequences are KGHSH and LQKENI. The CDR3 loop reads CASSPPASGGPQETQYF. CDR3 DNA sequence: TGTGCCAGCTCACCACCGGCTAGCGGGGGACCTCAAGAGACCCAGTACTTC.

The chain employs TRBV20-1 and TRBJ2-1; TRBD1 agrees at 11 bases. V shed 6 bases and J 6 bases; nucleotides not matched to a gene: 4. CDR1 and CDR2 from the germline V gene are DFQATT and SNEGSKA (reference sequence). CDR3 length: 13 residues. In DNA, the CDR3 is TGCAGTGCCAGTGGGACAGGGGGCAATGAGCAGTTCTTC. Its protein is CSASGTGGNEQFF.

The J gene is TRBJ2-1, the V gene TRBV5-4; 7 bases line up with TRBD2. The CDR3 consists of 16 residues. Germline-derived CDR1 and CDR2 are SGHNT and YYREEE (reference sequence). Trimming took 4 bases from V and 4 from J; bases not matched to a gene: 11. The CDR3 reads CASSPGGAGLYNEQFF. In DNA form, the CDR3 reads TGTGCCAGCAGCCCGGGGGGAGCGGGTCTATACAATGAGCAGTTCTTC.

The chain employs TRBV12-3 or TRBV12-4 and TRBJ1-1; D is undetermined. The CDR3 spans 11 residues. Trimming pared 6 bases from V and 6 bases from J, leaving 8 bases between. The CDR3 DNA reads as TGTGCCAGCAGGGGTTTTGCTGAAGCTTTCTTT. Amino acids: CASRGFAEAFF.

This rearrangement joins TRBV29-1 to TRBJ2-7, with no clear D. V was pared by 7 bases and J by 2 bases, with 18 bases between. The V gene's germline CDR1 is SQVTM and CDR2 ANQGSEA. This CDR3 is 14 amino acids long. This CDR3 reads CSAKEANSAYEQYF. As DNA, the CDR3 is TGCAGCGCAAAAGAGGCTAATTCGGCCTACGAGCAGTACTTC.

The rearrangement links TRBV6-1 to TRBJ2-7; D is perhaps TRBD2 (6 bases). V lost 4 bases to trimming and J lost 9 bases, with 28 bases between them. This CDR3 has 17 residues. Germline-derived CDR1 and CDR2 are MNHNS and SASEGT. CDR3 loop: CASSVPSGLRWELVQYF. As DNA, the CDR3 is TGTGCCAGCAGTGTACCCAGTGGACTAAGATGGGAGTTGGTGCAGTACTTC.

This chain links TRBV19 with TRBJ1-2; D is unresolved. CDR3 length: 15 amino acids. Trimming removed 6 bases from V and 4 bases from J, with 18 bases in between. In germline, CDR1 is LNHDA, CDR2 SQIVND (reference sequence). CDR3 region: CASRPHMSGLYGYTF. As DNA, the CDR3 is TGTGCCAGTAGACCTCATATGAGCGGGCTCTATGGCTACACCTTC.

This clone was detected only once. V is TRBV11-2 and J is TRBJ1-5; D gene uncertain. The CDR3 consists of 15 residues. The V end was cut by 3 bases, the J end by 3 bases, with 12 bases between. The germline CDR1 and CDR2 sequences are SGHAT and FQNNGV. The CDR3 DNA reads as TGTGCCAGCAGCTTCGGGGATTATAACAATCAGCCCCAGCATTTT. This sequence encodes CASSFGDYNNQPQHF.

CDR3 sequence: CASSQGVTRTDTQYF. CDR3 sequence (DNA): TGTGCCAGCAGCCAAGGGGTGACACGCACAGATACGCAGTATTTT. The chain employs TRBV4-2 and TRBJ2-3; D not resolved. Per the germline V gene, CDR1 is LGHNA and CDR2 is YNFKEQ. Trimming removed 1 base from V and 1 base from J, with 9 bases in between. The CDR3 sequence is 15 residues long.

The chain employs TRBV9 and TRBJ2-3; D is ambiguous. The CDR3 length is 16 residues. In germline, CDR1 is SGDLS, CDR2 YYNGEE. V was trimmed by 2 bases and J by 3 bases, leaving 16 bases between them. The chain's CDR3 is CASSVSTEPGTDTQYF. The CDR3 region has the DNA TGTGCCAGCAGCGTCAGCACAGAGCCAGGAACAGATACGCAGTATTTT.